This TCR beta chain stems from a study of blood T cell repertoires in COVID-19. The overall study: Collection of acute and convalescent COVID-19 samples took place in the United States, Italy and Spain.

Study processing details: Amplification from reference gene primers served as the basis for estimated nucleated cell counts. TCRdb's copy holds only in-frame clones and misses some; the assay was immunoSEQ multiplex PCR. Clonal size and the V and J genes are those of that table, whereas D and trimming came from the DNA. The repertoire holds around 280,000 clones, with around 88% as singletons. Germline loops: CDR1 MGHRA, CDR2 YSYEKL. Trimming left V 4 bases short and J 1 base short, with 14 bases between. This CDR3 is built from 17 residues. The sample was PBMCs or T cells enriched from blood (not recorded which). The chain employs TRBV4-1 and TRBJ2-6, with D unclear. The clonotype originates from a woman in her thirties or forties who had recovered from COVID-19. The CDR3 spells CASSPLLSQSGANVLTF. CDR3 nucleotides: TGCGCCAGCAGCCCCCTCTTGTCACAGTCTGGGGCCAACGTCCTGACTTTC.